This TCR beta chain was sequenced during a study of cytomegalovirus exposure and HLA in healthy donors. Details on this clone: Its antigen is unidentified.

Whole-study findings and limits: Later analysis suggested links between common viral pathogens and several top significant clusters. In most subjects, TCR beta sequences reportedly gave accurate predictions of HLA-A and HLA-B alleles. Most TCR beta V segments were productive about 87% or about 30% of the time in an earlier analysis. A link between a missense DCLRE1C variant and TCR beta V- and J-gene trimming emerged from a later analysis.

The study ran its PCR with 60 Vbeta and 13 Jbeta primers. Repertoires were generated with immunoSEQ multiplex PCR, while TCRdb's copy carries only in-frame clones and drops some. The sample shows some 250,000 clones, 82% of them seen only once. The CDR3 extends over 18 amino acids. CDR1 is SGHDN and CDR2 is FVKESK in the germline V gene. V was pared by 3 bases and J by 0 bases, with 19 bases between. The sequence was obtained from a woman between 40 and 55 years old in good health and CMV-seropositive. The chain is built from TRBV14 and TRBJ2-3, with D unclear. Sequencing was performed on PBMCs. CDR3 residues: CASSQEQPISFSTDTQYF. The CDR3 region has the DNA TGTGCCAGCAGCCAGGAACAGCCGATCAGTTTTAGCACAGATACGCAGTATTTT. Full variable domain (remainder filled in from reference TRBV14 and TRBJ2-3): EAGVTQFPSHSVIEKGQTVTLRCDPISGHDNLYWYRRVMGKEIKFLLHFVKESKQDESGMPNNRFLAERTGGTYSTLKVQPAELEDSGVYFCASSQEQPISFSTDTQYFGPGTRLTVL.